What follows describes a single T cell receptor beta chain. Germline is not matched at one junction end, which may reflect a read error. Combining iRepertoire HTBI primers with Arm-PCR of CDR3 regions, the authors built TCR beta libraries. In TCRdb, the multiplex PCR reads were re-called with MiXCR into one record per CDR3 protein. The sample lists about 540,000 distinct CDR3 sequences, approximately 12% seen once, with 8% to 10% in the top ten. These data belong to a study of regulatory T cells in long-lasting Graves disease. The time point denotes: newly diagnosed GD, antithyroid drugs for less than 3 months. There was RNA extracted from PBMCs, and the TCR library was made from it. The CDR3 length is 14 residues. The sample was also reused in another study, on T cells in Graves' hyperthyroidism and ophthalmopathy. That source notes: TCR CDR3 regions were first amplified by RT-PCR with HTBI primers.

This receptor was taken from a young man with Graves disease. This chain links TRBV12-3 or TRBV12-4 with TRBJ1-6; D remains ambiguous. Sequences were derived from peripheral blood mononuclear cells (PBMCs), sampled at new diagnosis, from a patient treated with antithyroid drugs. The CDR3 region is CASRGELTGSSLHF. DNA for the CDR3: TGTGCCAGCAGGGGCGAGCTAACGGGTTCATCCCTCCACTTT.